Each of the 15 T cell receptor beta chains below was sequenced from the same sample in a study of blood T cells in healthy people across ages (dated by TCRdb to 2015 to 2017). Preparation of the library involved 5' RACE. TCRdb shows the sequencer as Illumina HiSeq 2500. The second PCR ran for about 6 to 11 cycles and used a J-beta primer mix along with a sample-barcoded 5' primer. TCRdb reanalyzed the raw reads on its own, using fastp at Q25 for trimming and MiXCR for clone calling, and kept in-frame beta chains. Every CDR3 protein is listed once, alongside the most common genes and DNA of its rows. The sample has roughly 730,000 distinct CDR3 sequences on record, roughly three fifths of them singletons. The biggest ten clones account for around a quarter of the sample. Material for sequencing was blood. The receptors come from a middle-aged man in good health.

This rearrangement joins TRBV11-3 to TRBJ2-7; TRBD1 matches at 8 bases. This CDR3 region has 17 residues. CDR1 and CDR2 (germline): SGHNT, YENEEA. V lost 0 bases to trimming and J lost 5 bases; unmatched junction nucleotides: 12. Written as DNA, the CDR3 is TGTGCCAGCAGCTTAGATCCCCTGACAGGGGCCCTGGACGAGCAGTACTTC. Amino acids: CASSLDPLTGALDEQYF.

This clonotype was found a few times. The chain couples TRBV20-1 to TRBJ2-7; tentatively, D is TRBD1 or TRBD2 (6 bases each). The J call is uncertain, as TRBJ2-5 better fits the DNA end. Germline loops: CDR1 DFQATT, CDR2 SNEGSKA (reference sequence). This CDR3 has 17 amino acids. The DNA for the CDR3 is TGCAGTGCCGCGACCCCCGGGGGCCGAACTTTGGGGGAGACCCAGTACTTC. Protein: CSAATPGGRTLGETQYF.

This clonotype was counted a few times. The chain carries TRBV28 and TRBJ2-7, with D uncertain. CDR1 and CDR2 (germline): MDHEN, SYDVKM. V lost 4 bases, J lost 5 bases, and 6 bases lay in between. The CDR3 is made up of 11 amino acids. CDR3 loop: CASSWVNEQYF. The CDR3 bases are TGTGCCAGCAGTTGGGTCAACGAGCAGTACTTC.

This rearrangement joins TRBV9 to TRBJ2-7; 11 nucleotides match TRBD1. CDR1 and CDR2 from the germline V gene are SGDLS and YYNGEE. The CDR3 spans 16 residues. Trimming cost V 1 base and J 1 base; bases outside gene matches: 4. CDR3 bases: TGTGCCAGCAGCGTATTGGGGACAGGGGGGTCCTACGAGCAGTACTTC. This gives the protein CASSVLGTGGSYEQYF.

This chain joins TRBV5-5 and TRBJ2-2, with TRBD2 matching 9 bases. The CDR3 extends over 16 amino acids. Trimming cost V 5 bases and J 7 bases; bases outside gene matches: 12. In germline, CDR1 is SGHKS, CDR2 YYEKEE (reference sequence). The CDR3 is CASRLGGGRVNGELFF. The CDR3 DNA is TGTGCCAGCAGACTTGGTGGCGGGAGGGTCAACGGGGAGCTGTTTTTT.

The V call is TRBV6-6, the J call TRBJ1-2; D perhaps matches TRBD1 (6 bases). Germline CDR1 is MNHNY and CDR2 is SVGAGI (reference sequence). The length of the CDR3 is 15 residues. V was clipped by 0 bases and J by 4 bases, with 12 bases between them. CDR3 sequence: CASSYSRGQSYGYTF. CDR3 DNA sequence: TGTGCCAGCAGTTACTCGAGAGGACAGAGCTATGGCTACACCTTC.

The V call is TRBV20-1, the J call TRBJ1-6, with a weak D call TRBD1 (6 bases). The germline V gene encodes CDR1 DFQATT and CDR2 SNEGSKA (reference sequence). There are 17 residues in the CDR3. The V end was cut by 1 base, the J end by 3 bases, with 16 bases between. CDR3 coding DNA: TGCAGTGCTAGAGGGGAAGGGGGGGAGGTCTATAATTCACCCCTCCACTTT. It is translated as CSARGEGGEVYNSPLHF.

This chain links TRBV3-1 with TRBJ1-2; D unresolved. CDR3 length: 13 amino acids. Per germline, CDR1 LGHDT and CDR2 YNNKEL (reference sequence). The V gene lost 2 bases and the J gene lost 1 base, with 5 bases spanning the gap. The chain's CDR3 is CASSQMSNYGYTF. The CDR3 nucleotides read TGTGCCAGCAGCCAAATGAGTAACTATGGCTACACCTTC.

J is TRBJ2-1 and V is TRBV7-2; TRBD1 aligns across 7 bases. The CDR3 runs to 14 residues. Germline values: CDR1 SGHTA, CDR2 FQGNSA. V shed 5 bases and J 3 bases; nucleotides not matched to a gene: 4. This CDR3 is CASSPGQDYNEQFF. DNA for the CDR3: TGTGCCAGCAGCCCAGGACAGGACTACAATGAGCAGTTCTTC.

The chain combines TRBV20-1 with TRBJ1-6, with D hard to call. Germline V gene data show CDR1 as DFQATT and CDR2 as SNEGSKA (reference sequence). This CDR3 is built from 13 residues. V was pared by 3 bases and J by 3 bases, with 6 bases between. The CDR3 nucleotides are TGCAGTGCTAGCCCGGACTATAATTCACCCCTCCACTTT. As protein: CSASPDYNSPLHF.

V gene TRBV11-2 combines with J gene TRBJ2-6, with TRBD1 as a possible D gene (5 bases). In germline, CDR1 is SGHAT, CDR2 FQNNGV. This CDR3 has 13 residues. Trimming stripped 5 bases from V and 12 bases from J, with 14 bases between. Here the CDR3 DNA reads TGTGCCAGCAGCGCAGGACACCTAACCGTCCTGACTTTC. Its translation: CASSAGHLTVLTF.

To note about this clonotype: An end of the junction does not agree with germline; a read error may underlie this. The chain carries TRBV6-5 and TRBJ1-2; D call uncertain. Germline V CDR1 and CDR2: MNHEY, SVGAGI. The CDR3 loop spans 14 amino acids. CDR3 nucleotide sequence: TGTGTCAGCAGTTACTCTAGTGGCGGCTATGGCTACACCTTC. Translating gives CVSSYSSGGYGYTF.

J is TRBJ2-5 and V is TRBV5-1; 11 nucleotides align to TRBD2. This CDR3 comprises 14 residues. The J segment lost 5 bases and the V segment lost 3 bases, leaving 3 bases of the junction unmatched. Germline V lookup: CDR1 SGHRS, CDR2 YFSETQ. CDR3 DNA: TGCGCCAGCAGCTCGACTAGCGGGGTCGAGACCCAGTACTTC. Its translation is CASSSTSGVETQYF.

This chain uses TRBV20-1 with TRBJ2-5; weak D call: TRBD2 (6 bases). The DNA end is a closer match to TRBJ2-7, so the J assignment may be wrong. The CDR3 length is 19 residues. Germline CDR1 and CDR2: DFQATT and SNEGSKA (reference sequence). The CDR3 nucleotides read TGCAGTGCAAGGCCTGGAGGGGCGGATTGGCAAAAAACTGTGTACGAGCAGTACTTC. Encoded protein: CSARPGGADWQKTVYEQYF.

The genes are TRBV12-3 or TRBV12-4 and TRBJ1-2, with TRBD1 matching over 7 bases. V lost 5 bases, J lost 6 bases, and 12 bases stayed unmatched. CDR3 size: 15 residues. CDR3 sequence (DNA): TGTGCCAGCAGTGCAGACAGGGTTCGGTTCGATGGCTACACCTTC. Encoded protein: CASSADRVRFDGYTF.